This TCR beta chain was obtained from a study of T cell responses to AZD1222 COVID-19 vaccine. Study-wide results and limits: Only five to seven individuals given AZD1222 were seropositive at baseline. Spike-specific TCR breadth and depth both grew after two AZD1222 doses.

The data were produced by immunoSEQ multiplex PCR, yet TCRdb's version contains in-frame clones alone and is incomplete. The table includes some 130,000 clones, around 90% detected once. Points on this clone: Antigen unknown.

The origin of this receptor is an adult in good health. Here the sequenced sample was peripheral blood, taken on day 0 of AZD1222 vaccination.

In nucleotides, the CDR3 is TGTGCCATCAGTGAGTCTGAACTCTACGCCACGGCAGATACGCAGTATTTT. Translation: CAISESELYATADTQYF. The gene calls are TRBV10-3 and TRBJ2-3, with D uncertain. Germline-derived CDR1 and CDR2 are ENHRY and SYGVKD. The CDR3 totals 17 residues. With 0 bases removed from V and 4 bases from J, the gap between germline ends came to 17 bases.